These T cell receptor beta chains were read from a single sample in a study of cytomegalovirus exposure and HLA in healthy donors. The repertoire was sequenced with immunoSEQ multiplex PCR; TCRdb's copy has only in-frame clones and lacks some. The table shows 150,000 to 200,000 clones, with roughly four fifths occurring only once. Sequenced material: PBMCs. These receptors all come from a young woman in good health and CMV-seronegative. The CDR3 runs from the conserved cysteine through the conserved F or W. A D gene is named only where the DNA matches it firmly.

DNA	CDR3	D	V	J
TGTGCCAGTATGGGGCTTATCGGTGCAGATTACAATGAGCAGTTCTTC	CASMGLIGADYNEQFF	NA	TRBV19	TRBJ2-1
TGTGCCAGCAGCCCCGGACTAGCGGCCAGAGAGAATGAGCAGTTCTTC	CASSPGLAARENEQFF	TRBD2	TRBV11-3	TRBJ2-1
TGTGCCAGCATGACAGGGGGCGCTGGGGCCAACGTCCTGACTTTC	CASMTGGAGANVLTF	TRBD1	TRBV6-1	TRBJ2-6
TGTGCCAGCAGTACTAGCGGGGTTGGAGAGACCCAGTACTTC	CASSTSGVGETQYF	TRBD2	TRBV2	TRBJ2-5
TGTGCCAGCAGTCTACCCGGACAGGGAACAGATACGCAGTATTTT	CASSLPGQGTDTQYF	TRBD1	TRBV2	TRBJ2-3
TGTGCCAGCTCACCACAGTTCAACAGAGAGACCCAGTACTTC	CASSPQFNRETQYF	NA	TRBV18	TRBJ2-5
TGTGCCAGCAGGCCCAAACAGGGTTACGGGGGCTACACCTTC	CASRPKQGYGGYTF	NA	TRBV28	TRBJ1-2
TGTGCCAGCAGCCTTCGGGACTTTGAAGCTTTCTTT	CASSLRDFEAFF	NA	TRBV7-9	TRBJ1-1
TGTGCCATCAAAGGCGGGGAAACCTACGAGCAGTACTTC	CAIKGGETYEQYF	NA	TRBV10-3	TRBJ2-7
TGTGCCAGCAGCTCGGACAGGGCAGAGACCCAGTACTTC	CASSSDRAETQYF	TRBD1	TRBV5-6	TRBJ2-5